Presented here are 18 T cell receptor beta chains from one specimen sequenced in a study of T-cell reconstitution after alpha-beta-depleted transplantation in children. Preparation of the TCRbeta library used unique molecular identifiers. TCRdb fed the PCR reads into MiXCR, producing one record per CDR3 protein. Among over 400,000 distinct CDR3 sequences, 43% were seen once, and the ten largest hold 25% to 30%. Specimen: PBMCs, collected before TCRalphabeta/CD19-depleted stem cell transplant. These receptor sequences come from a girl aged 2-10 years with aplastic anemia, due to receive a stem cell transplant.

V is TRBV12-3 or TRBV12-4 and J is TRBJ1-3; D not resolved. Deletions cut 7 bases from V and 0 bases from J, with 10 bases between. There are 14 residues in the CDR3. CDR3 sequence reads: CASTEGPSGNTIYF. The DNA of the CDR3 is TGTGCCAGCACCGAAGGCCCCTCTGGAAACACCATATATTTT.

This clonotype was recorded many times. The gene calls are TRBV29-1 and TRBJ2-5; TRBD1 agrees at 8 bases. The CDR3 has 14 residues. After removal of 7 bases from V and 5 bases from J, the junction contained 12 bases not matched to a gene. Germline CDR1 is SQVTM and CDR2 is ANQGSEA. The CDR3 bases are TGCAGCGGTAGGGACAGGCTTGTAGGGGAGACCCAGTACTTC. Translation gives CSGRDRLVGETQYF.

The CDR3 sequence: CSVEDGQGLLYEQYF. The CDR3 coding sequence is TGCAGCGTTGAAGATGGGCAGGGCCTTTTATACGAGCAGTACTTC. The chain has TRBV29-1 and TRBJ2-7; perhaps TRBD1 as D (5 bases). The CDR3 has 15 amino acids. CDR1 is SQVTM and CDR2 is ANQGSEA in the germline V gene. Trimming took off 0 bases at V and 4 bases at J, with 16 bases between the two ends.

A remark on this clonotype: Compared with germline, one end of the junction differs, possibly owing to a read error. The CDR3: CASSSPGGPLLELF. The CDR3 DNA is TGTGCCAGCAGTTCCCCAGGGGGGCCCCTGCTCGAGCTCTTC. The chain uses TRBV6-2 or TRBV6-3 and TRBJ2-1, with a possible D match to TRBD1 (7 bases). CDR1 is MNHEY, CDR2 SVGEGT, per germline. The CDR3 has 14 amino acids.

The V call is TRBV20-1, the J call TRBJ2-6; the D call may be TRBD1 or TRBD2 (5 bases each). Trimming left V 0 bases short and J 2 bases short, with 5 bases between. Germline CDR1 reads DFQATT; CDR2 reads SNEGSKA (reference sequence). This CDR3 has 14 amino acids. As DNA, the CDR3 is TGCAGTGCTAGAGAGGGGGCTGGGGCCAACGTCCTGACTTTC. It is translated as CSAREGAGANVLTF.

This clonotype was observed many times. The rearrangement uses TRBV20-1 and TRBJ2-1; D is uncertain. V was shortened by 6 bases and J by 7 bases, with 13 bases between the two germline ends. This CDR3 contains 12 residues. Germline V gives CDR1 DFQATT, CDR2 SNEGSKA (reference sequence). CDR3 amino acids: CSAGSLGNEQFF. CDR3 DNA sequence: TGCAGTGCCGGAAGCCTGGGGAATGAGCAGTTCTTC.

This chain links TRBV10-1 with TRBJ2-5; D possibly corresponds to TRBD1 (5 bases). V lost 4 bases and J 5 bases, leaving 11 bases between the germline ends. Germline V gene data show CDR1 as WNHNN and CDR2 as SYGVQD (reference sequence). The CDR3 is 13 amino acids. The CDR3 region is CASSVGRVETQYF. CDR3 in DNA: TGCGCCAGCAGTGTGGGGCGCGTGGAGACCCAGTACTTC.

The genes are TRBV7-3 and TRBJ2-1; D possibly corresponds to TRBD2 (5 bases). Trimming took off 5 bases at V and 9 bases at J, with 17 bases between the two ends. Germline V CDR1 and CDR2: SGHTA, FQGTGA. The CDR3 is 14 amino acids. The CDR3: CASSVSTILAEQFF. The DNA of the CDR3 is TGTGCCAGCAGCGTCAGCACTATCCTAGCTGAGCAGTTCTTC.

The DNA for the CDR3 is TGCAGTGCTAGAGATCGCCTTCCGAGCCTAGCGGAGGCCCCCTACAATGAGCAGTTCTTC. As protein: CSARDRLPSLAEAPYNEQFF. The V call is TRBV20-1, the J call TRBJ2-1; 7 positions match TRBD2. This CDR3 has 20 residues. CDR1 is DFQATT, CDR2 SNEGSKA, per germline (reference sequence). Trimming at V came to 0 bases and at J to 2 bases, leaving 19 bases not matched to a gene.

This clonotype has a count of ten or more. The chain combines TRBV5-1 with TRBJ1-5; D is perhaps TRBD1 (5 bases). Germline V gene data show CDR1 as SGHRS and CDR2 as YFSETQ. The CDR3 is made up of 14 amino acids. Trimming pared 0 bases from V and 6 bases from J, leaving 10 bases between. The CDR3 spells CASSLAGEGQPQHF. Here the CDR3 DNA reads TGCGCCAGCAGCTTGGCGGGGGAGGGTCAGCCCCAGCATTTT.

This chain joins TRBV4-1 and TRBJ1-1, with TRBD1 matching over 9 bases. This CDR3 spans 18 amino acids. CDR1 and CDR2 from the germline V gene are MGHRA and YSYEKL. The ends lost 1 base at V and 5 bases at J; junction bases unmatched: 14. For the CDR3, the DNA is TGCGCCAGCAGCCAAGTTTCTTCGGGACAGGGTTGGGAGACTGAAGCTTTCTTT. Protein product: CASSQVSSGQGWETEAFF.

The chain links TRBV7-2 to TRBJ2-3; 9 bases map to TRBD1. CDR1 SGHTA and CDR2 FQGNSA come from the germline V gene. The CDR3 contains 15 residues. V shed 5 bases and J 4 bases; nucleotides not matched to a gene: 7. CDR3 nucleotides: TGTGCCAGCAGCGCCTCGGGACAGGGATCAGATACGCAGTATTTT. It yields the protein CASSASGQGSDTQYF.

The chain joins TRBV28 to TRBJ2-5, with D perhaps TRBD2 (5 bases). The CDR3 length is 14 residues. Germline CDR1 reads MDHEN; CDR2 reads SYDVKM. V dropped 2 bases and J dropped 5 bases, with 12 bases sitting between them. The CDR3 nucleotides read TGTGCCAGCAGTTTAAGGGCACTAGAGGAGACCCAGTACTTC. It encodes CASSLRALEETQYF.

This clonotype was observed many times. The V call is TRBV11-2, the J call TRBJ2-7, with TRBD2 matching 7 bases. The CDR3 runs 14 residues. Germline trimming cut 3 bases from V and 2 bases from J; bases unmatched to any gene: 4. Germline assignment: CDR1 SGHAT and CDR2 FQNNGV. CDR3 sequence reads: CASSLGGVAYEQYF. The CDR3 bases are TGTGCCAGCAGCTTGGGAGGGGTCGCCTACGAGCAGTACTTC.

V usage is TRBV4-2 and J usage is TRBJ2-7, with 9 bases that match TRBD2. CDR1 is LGHNA and CDR2 is YNFKEQ in the germline V gene. The CDR3 covers 16 residues. The trim removed 1 base at V and 0 bases at J, leaving 4 bases unmatched. CDR3: CASSQGYSGSSYEQYF. CDR3 bases: TGTGCCAGCAGCCAAGGTTATAGCGGGAGCTCCTACGAGCAGTACTTC.

V and J are TRBV6-1 and TRBJ1-4; D is ambiguous. V was cut by 0 bases and J by 5 bases, with 7 bases left in between. This CDR3 spans 14 amino acids. CDR1 is MNHNS, CDR2 SASEGT, per germline. The CDR3 here is CASSEAQRNEKLFF. In DNA form, the CDR3 reads TGTGCCAGCAGTGAAGCACAGCGAAATGAAAAACTGTTTTTT.

This clonotype was seen once. The genes are TRBV7-9 and TRBJ2-5, with D unclear. CDR3 length: 13 residues. Trimming took off 10 bases at V and 0 bases at J, with 12 bases between the two ends. CDR1 is SEHNR and CDR2 is FQNEAQ in the germline V gene (reference sequence). The CDR3 region is CATSETYQETQYF. The CDR3 DNA reads as TGTGCCACCTCAGAAACGTACCAAGAGACCCAGTACTTC.

Ten or more counts support this clonotype. This sequence joins TRBV28 and TRBJ1-5; D may be TRBD1 (6 bases). This CDR3 region has 15 residues. V was shortened by 6 bases and J by 0 bases, with 12 bases between the two germline ends. From germline, CDR1 is MDHEN and CDR2 SYDVKM. The CDR3 sequence: CASRSQGYSNQPQHF. The CDR3 nucleotides read TGTGCCAGCAGATCACAGGGATATAGCAATCAGCCCCAGCATTTT.